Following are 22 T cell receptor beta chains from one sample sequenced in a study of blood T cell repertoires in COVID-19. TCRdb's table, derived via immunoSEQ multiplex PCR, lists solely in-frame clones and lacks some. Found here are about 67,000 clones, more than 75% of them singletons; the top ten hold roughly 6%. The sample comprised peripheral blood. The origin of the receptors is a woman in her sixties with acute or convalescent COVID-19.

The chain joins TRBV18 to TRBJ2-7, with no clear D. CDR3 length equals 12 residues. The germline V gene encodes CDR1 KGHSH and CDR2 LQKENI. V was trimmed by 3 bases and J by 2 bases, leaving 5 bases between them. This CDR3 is CASSPGPYEQYF. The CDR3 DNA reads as TGTGCCAGCTCACCGGGCCCCTACGAGCAGTACTTC. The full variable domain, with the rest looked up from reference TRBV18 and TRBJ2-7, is NAGVMQNPRHLVRRRGQEARLRCSPMKGHSHVYWYRQLPEEGLKFMVYLQKENIIDESGMPKERFSAEFPKEGPSILRIQQVVRGDSAAYFCASSPGPYEQYFGPGTRLTVT.

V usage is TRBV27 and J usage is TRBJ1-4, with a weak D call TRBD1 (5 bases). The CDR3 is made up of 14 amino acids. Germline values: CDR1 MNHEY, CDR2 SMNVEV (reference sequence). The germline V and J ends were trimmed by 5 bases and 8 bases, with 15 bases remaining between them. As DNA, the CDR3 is TGTGCCAGCAGTCACGGACGCCCAGGGGAAAAACTGTTTTTT. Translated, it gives CASSHGRPGEKLFF.

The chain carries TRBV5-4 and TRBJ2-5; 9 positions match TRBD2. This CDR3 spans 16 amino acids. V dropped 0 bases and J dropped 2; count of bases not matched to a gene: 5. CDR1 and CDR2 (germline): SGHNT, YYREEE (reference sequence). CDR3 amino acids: CASSLGLAGLQETQYF. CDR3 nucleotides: TGTGCCAGCAGCTTGGGTCTAGCGGGGTTGCAAGAGACCCAGTACTTC.

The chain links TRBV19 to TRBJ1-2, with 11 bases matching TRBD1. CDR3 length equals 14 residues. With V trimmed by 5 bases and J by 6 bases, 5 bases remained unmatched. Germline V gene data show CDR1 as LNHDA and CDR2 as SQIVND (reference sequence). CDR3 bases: TGTGCCAGTAGTTGGACAGGGGGCGTTCATGGCTACACCTTC. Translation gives CASSWTGGVHGYTF. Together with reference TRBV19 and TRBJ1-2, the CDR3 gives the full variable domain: DGGITQSPKYLFRKEGQNVTLSCEQNLNHDAMYWYRQDPGQGLRLIYYSQIVNDFQKGDIAEGYSVSREKKESFPLTVTSAQKNPTAFYLCASSWTGGVHGYTFGSGTRLTVV.

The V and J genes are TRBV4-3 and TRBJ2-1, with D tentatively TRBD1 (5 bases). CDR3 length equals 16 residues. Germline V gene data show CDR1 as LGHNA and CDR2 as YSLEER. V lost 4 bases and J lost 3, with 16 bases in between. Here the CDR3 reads CASSRTTSLYYNEQFF. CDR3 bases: TGCGCCAGCAGCCGGACAACCAGCTTGTACTACAATGAGCAGTTCTTC.

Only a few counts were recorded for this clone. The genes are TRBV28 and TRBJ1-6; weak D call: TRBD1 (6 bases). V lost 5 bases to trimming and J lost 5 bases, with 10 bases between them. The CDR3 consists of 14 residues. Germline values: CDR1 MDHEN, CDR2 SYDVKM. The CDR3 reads CASSPYRDNSPLHF. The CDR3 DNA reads TGTGCCAGCAGTCCCTACAGGGATAATTCACCCCTCCACTTT.

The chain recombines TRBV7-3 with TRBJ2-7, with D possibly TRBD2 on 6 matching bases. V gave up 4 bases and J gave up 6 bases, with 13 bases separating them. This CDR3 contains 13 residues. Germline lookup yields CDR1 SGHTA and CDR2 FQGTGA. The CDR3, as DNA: TGTGCCAGCAGCTCGAATGCCGGGGGCGAGCAGTACTTC. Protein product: CASSSNAGGEQYF.

As DNA, the CDR3 is TGTGCCAGCAGTCTTCAGGGATTCAGCAATCAGCCCCAGCATTTT. This sequence encodes CASSLQGFSNQPQHF. The chain links TRBV6-2 or TRBV6-3 to TRBJ1-5, with D perhaps matching TRBD1 (5 bases). Trimming took 5 bases from V and 1 from J, leaving 12 bases between them. The CDR3 runs to 15 residues. The germline CDR1 and CDR2 sequences are MNHEY and SVGEGT.

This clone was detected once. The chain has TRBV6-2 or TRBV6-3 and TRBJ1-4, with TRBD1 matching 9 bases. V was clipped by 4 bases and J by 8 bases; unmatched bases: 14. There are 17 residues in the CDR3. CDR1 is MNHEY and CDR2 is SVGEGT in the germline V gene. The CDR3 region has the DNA TGTGCCAGCAGTTCACGCAAGGGACAGGGCGTCGGCGAAAAACTGTTTTTT. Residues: CASSSRKGQGVGEKLFF.

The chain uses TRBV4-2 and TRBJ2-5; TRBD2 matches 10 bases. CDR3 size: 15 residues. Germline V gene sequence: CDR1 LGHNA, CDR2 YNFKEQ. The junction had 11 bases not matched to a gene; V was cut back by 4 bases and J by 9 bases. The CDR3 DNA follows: TGTGCCAGCAGCCCCGGGACTAGCGAGGCTCCGGCCCAGTACTTC. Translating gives CASSPGTSEAPAQYF.

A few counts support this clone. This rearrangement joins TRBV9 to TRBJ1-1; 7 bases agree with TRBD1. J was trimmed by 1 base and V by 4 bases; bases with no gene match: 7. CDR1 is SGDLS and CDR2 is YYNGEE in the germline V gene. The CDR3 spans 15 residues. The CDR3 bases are TGTGCCAGCAGCCCCACGGGACAGCCGAACACTGAAGCTTTCTTT. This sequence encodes CASSPTGQPNTEAFF.

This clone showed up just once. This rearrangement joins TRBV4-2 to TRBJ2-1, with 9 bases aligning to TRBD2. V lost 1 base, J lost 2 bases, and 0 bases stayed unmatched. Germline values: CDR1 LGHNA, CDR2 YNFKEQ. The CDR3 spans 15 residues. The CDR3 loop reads CASSQGLAAYNEQFF. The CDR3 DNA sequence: TGTGCCAGCAGCCAAGGACTAGCGGCCTACAATGAGCAGTTCTTC.

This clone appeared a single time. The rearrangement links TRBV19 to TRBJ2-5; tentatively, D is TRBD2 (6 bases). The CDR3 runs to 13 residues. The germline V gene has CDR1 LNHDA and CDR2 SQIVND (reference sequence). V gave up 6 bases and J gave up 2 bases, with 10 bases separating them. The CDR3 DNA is TGTGCCAGTAGACCCCGGGGGCAAGAGACCCAGTACTTC. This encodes CASRPRGQETQYF.

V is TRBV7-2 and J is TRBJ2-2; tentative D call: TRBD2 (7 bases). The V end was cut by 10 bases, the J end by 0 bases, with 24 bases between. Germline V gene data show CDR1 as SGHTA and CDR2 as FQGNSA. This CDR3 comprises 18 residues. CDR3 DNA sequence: TGTGCCATTACCCGTGGGGGGGGGCTACAACCGAACACCGGGGAGCTGTTTTTT. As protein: CAITRGGGLQPNTGELFF.

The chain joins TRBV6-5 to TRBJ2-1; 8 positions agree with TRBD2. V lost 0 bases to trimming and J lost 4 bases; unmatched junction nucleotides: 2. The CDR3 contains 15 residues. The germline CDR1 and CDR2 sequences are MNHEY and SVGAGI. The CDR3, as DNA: TGTGCCAGCAGTTACTCCGGGGGGGGATACAATGAGCAGTTCTTC. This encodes CASSYSGGGYNEQFF.

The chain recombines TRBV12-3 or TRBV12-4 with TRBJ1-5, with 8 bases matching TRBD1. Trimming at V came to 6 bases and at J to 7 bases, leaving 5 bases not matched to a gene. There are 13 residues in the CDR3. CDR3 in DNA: TGTGCCAGCAGCGGACAGGGTCAACAGCCCCAGCATTTT. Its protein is CASSGQGQQPQHF.

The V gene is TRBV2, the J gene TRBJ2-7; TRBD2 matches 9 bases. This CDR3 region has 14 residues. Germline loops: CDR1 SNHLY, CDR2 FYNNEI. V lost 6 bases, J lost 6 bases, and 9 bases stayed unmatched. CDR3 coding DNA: TGTGCCAGCAGCGATAGCGGGGGCCGAGGCGAGCAGTACTTC. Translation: CASSDSGGRGEQYF.

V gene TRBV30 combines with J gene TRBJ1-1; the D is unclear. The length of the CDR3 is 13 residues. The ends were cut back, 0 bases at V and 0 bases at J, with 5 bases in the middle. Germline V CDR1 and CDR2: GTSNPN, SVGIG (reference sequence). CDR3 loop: CAWSVRVNTEAFF. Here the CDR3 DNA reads TGTGCCTGGAGTGTACGAGTGAACACTGAAGCTTTCTTT.

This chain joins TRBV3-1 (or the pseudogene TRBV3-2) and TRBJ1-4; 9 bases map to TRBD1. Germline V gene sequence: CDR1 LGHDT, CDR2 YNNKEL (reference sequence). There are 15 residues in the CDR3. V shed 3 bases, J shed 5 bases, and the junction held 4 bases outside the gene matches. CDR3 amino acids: CASSQTGTGNEKLFF. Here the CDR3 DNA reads TGTGCCAGCAGCCAGACCGGGACAGGGAATGAAAAACTGTTTTTT.

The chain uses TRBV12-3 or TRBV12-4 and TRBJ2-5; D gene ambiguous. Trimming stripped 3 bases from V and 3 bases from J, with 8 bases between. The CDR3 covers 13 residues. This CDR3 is CASSFGDEETQYF. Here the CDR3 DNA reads TGTGCCAGCAGTTTTGGAGACGAAGAGACCCAGTACTTC.

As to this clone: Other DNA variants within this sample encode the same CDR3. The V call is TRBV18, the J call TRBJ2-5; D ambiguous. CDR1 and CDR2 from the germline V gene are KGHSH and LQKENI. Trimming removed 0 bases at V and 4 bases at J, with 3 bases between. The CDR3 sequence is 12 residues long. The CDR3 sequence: CASSPPAETQYF. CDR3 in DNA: TGTGCCAGCTCACCACCAGCAGAGACCCAGTACTTC.

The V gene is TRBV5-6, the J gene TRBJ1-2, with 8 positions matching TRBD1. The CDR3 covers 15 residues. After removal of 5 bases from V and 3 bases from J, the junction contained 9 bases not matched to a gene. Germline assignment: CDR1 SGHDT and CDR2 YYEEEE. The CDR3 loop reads CASRARGLLDYGYTF. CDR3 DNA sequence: TGTGCCAGCAGGGCCAGGGGGCTGTTGGACTATGGCTACACCTTC.